The 8 T cell receptor beta chains presented below share a single source sample, sequenced in a study of immune evolution from preneoplasia to lung adenocarcinoma. The assay was immunoSEQ multiplex PCR, and TCRdb's table has in-frame clones only and misses some. The table includes 8,800 or so clones, 70% to 80% detected once. The source material was FFPE lung adenocarcinoma in situ tissue. The receptors originated from a person aged 55 to 79 with lung adenocarcinoma.

The chain is built from TRBV2 and TRBJ1-6; D is uncertain. The CDR3 covers 13 residues. Germline CDR1 is SNHLY and CDR2 is FYNNEI. V lost 7 bases, J lost 6 bases, and 10 bases lay in between. CDR3 loop: CASTMGINSPLHF. CDR3 coding DNA: TGTGCCAGCACTATGGGAATTAATTCACCCCTCCACTTT.

The CDR3: CSARDSSNQPQHF. CDR3 in DNA: TGCAGCGCTCGGGACTCTAGCAATCAGCCCCAGCATTTT. The chain recombines TRBV29-1 with TRBJ1-5; a weak D match, TRBD1 (5 bases). V was shortened by 7 bases and J by 0 bases, with 10 bases between the two germline ends. The CDR3 has 13 amino acids. CDR1 SQVTM and CDR2 ANQGSEA come from the germline V gene.

This clone was seen a few times. This chain uses TRBV7-9 with TRBJ2-7, with D perhaps TRBD1 (6 bases). The CDR3 is made up of 12 amino acids. CDR1 and CDR2 from the germline V gene are SEHNR and FQNEAQ (reference sequence). Between the trimmed V and J ends, which lost 5 bases and 5 bases, there was a span of 10 bases. This CDR3 is CASSVTGHEQYF. CDR3 coding DNA: TGTGCCAGCAGCGTAACAGGGCACGAGCAGTACTTC.

This chain uses TRBV4-1 with TRBJ2-6; D is perhaps TRBD2 (5 bases). The CDR3 extends over 16 amino acids. The V gene lost 1 base and the J gene lost 2 bases, with 9 bases spanning the gap. From germline, CDR1 is MGHRA and CDR2 YSYEKL. CDR3 DNA sequence: TGCGCCAGCAGCCAAGCCTTCGGGGCTGGGGCCAACGTCCTGACTTTC. It encodes CASSQAFGAGANVLTF.

V gene TRBV11-1 combines with J gene TRBJ1-6; 8 nucleotides match TRBD1. CDR1 SGHAT and CDR2 FQDESV come from the germline V gene (reference sequence). The CDR3 contains 14 residues. V gave up 6 bases and J gave up 7 bases; unmatched junction bases: 5. This CDR3 is CASRDTGGNSPLHF. The CDR3 nucleotides are TGTGCCAGCAGGGATACAGGGGGGAATTCACCCCTCCACTTT.

The chain combines TRBV18 with TRBJ1-1; possible D gene TRBD1, 5 bases. CDR3 length: 16 residues. Germline-derived CDR1 and CDR2 are KGHSH and LQKENI. Trimming removed 1 base at V and 0 bases at J, with 12 bases between. The CDR3 loop is CASSPQGFGMNTEAFF. CDR3 in DNA: TGTGCCAGCTCACCACAGGGGTTTGGTATGAACACTGAAGCTTTCTTT.

The rearrangement links TRBV11-2 to TRBJ1-1; TRBD1 is a possible D gene (5 bases). The CDR3 totals 14 residues. V gave up 1 base and J gave up 1 base, with 7 bases separating them. CDR1 and CDR2 (germline): SGHAT, FQNNGV. The CDR3 region is CASSLVRGNTEAFF. The CDR3 coding sequence is TGTGCCAGCAGCTTAGTTAGGGGGAACACTGAAGCTTTCTTT.

This sequence joins TRBV9 and TRBJ2-7; D might be TRBD1 or TRBD2, each matching 6 bases. CDR1 is SGDLS and CDR2 is YYNGEE in the germline V gene. Trimming shortened V by 3 bases and J by 4 bases, and 14 bases separated the two germline ends. The CDR3 covers 14 residues. The CDR3 sequence: CASSDTGAGYEQYF. DNA of the CDR3: TGTGCCAGCAGCGATACGGGGGCGGGTTACGAGCAGTACTTC. The whole variable domain, filled in from reference TRBV9 and TRBJ2-7, reads DSGVTQTPKHLITATGQRVTLRCSPRSGDLSVYWYQQSLDQGLQFLIQYYNGEERAKGNILERFSAQQFPDLHSELNLSSLELGDSALYFCASSDTGAGYEQYFGPGTRLTVT.